This TCR beta chain was documented in a study of cytomegalovirus exposure and HLA in healthy donors. In this sample, this clone turned up a few times. The CDR3 extends over 14 amino acids. Trimming took off 9 bases at V and 4 bases at J, with 15 bases between the two ends. Germline CDR1 is SNHLY and CDR2 is FYNNEI. PCR primers comprised 60 Vbeta and 13 Jbeta primers. Sequencing was performed with immunoSEQ multiplex PCR; in TCRdb, only in-frame clones are kept and a portion is missing. The profile shows 110,000 or so clones, approximately 67% of them singletons. The source material was PBMCs. The receptor was isolated from a man younger than 35 in good health and CMV-seropositive. V usage is TRBV2 and J usage is TRBJ2-2; weak D call: TRBD1 (6 bases). The CDR3 sequence is CARGVRDITGELFF. CDR3 in DNA: TGTGCCAGGGGTGTTCGGGACATCACCGGGGAGCTGTTTTTT. Based on the CDR3 plus reference TRBV2 and TRBJ2-2, the full variable domain is EPEVTQTPSHQVTQMGQEVILRCVPISNHLYFYWYRQILGQKVEFLVSFYNNEISEKSEIFDDQFSVERPDGSNFTLKIRSTKLEDSAMYFCARGVRDITGELFFGEGSRLTVL.